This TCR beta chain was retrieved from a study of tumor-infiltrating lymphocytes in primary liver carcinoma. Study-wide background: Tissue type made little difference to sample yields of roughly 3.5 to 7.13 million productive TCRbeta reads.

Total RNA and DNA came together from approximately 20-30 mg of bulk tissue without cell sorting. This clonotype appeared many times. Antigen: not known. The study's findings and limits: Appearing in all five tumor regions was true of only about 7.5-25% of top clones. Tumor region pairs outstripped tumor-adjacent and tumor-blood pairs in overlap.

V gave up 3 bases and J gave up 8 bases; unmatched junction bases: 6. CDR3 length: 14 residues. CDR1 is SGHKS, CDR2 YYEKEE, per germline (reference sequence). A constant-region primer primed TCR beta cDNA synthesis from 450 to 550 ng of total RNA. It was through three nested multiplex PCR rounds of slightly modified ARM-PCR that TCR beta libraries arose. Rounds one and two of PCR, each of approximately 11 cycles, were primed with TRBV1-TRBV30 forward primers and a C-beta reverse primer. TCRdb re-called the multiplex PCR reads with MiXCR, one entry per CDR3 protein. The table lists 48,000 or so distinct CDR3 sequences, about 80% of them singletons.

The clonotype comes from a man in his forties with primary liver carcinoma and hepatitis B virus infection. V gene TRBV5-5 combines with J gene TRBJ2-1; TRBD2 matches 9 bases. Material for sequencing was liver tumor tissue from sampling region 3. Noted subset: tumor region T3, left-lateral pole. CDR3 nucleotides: TGTGCCAGCAGCTGGACTAGCGCCGCCTATGAGCAGTTCTTC. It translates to CASSWTSAAYEQFF.